The sequence of this T cell receptor (beta chain) was determined in a study of early T cells in non-severe SARS-CoV-2 infection. As for the study in general: Chains were not paired, and sequencing was done on bulk RNA from unsorted whole blood. Study-level results: Matching with VDJdb favored anti-spike CD8 responses (missing private and CD4 specificities).

As to this clonotype: Its target is not known.

The CDR3 covers 17 residues. V was cut by 5 bases and J by 2 bases, with 23 bases left in between. Germline V gene data show CDR1 as SGHRS and CDR2 as YFSETQ. Attachment of unique molecular identifiers to individual cDNA molecules was performed. In TCRdb, the 5' RACE reads were re-called with MiXCR into one record per CDR3 protein. The data contain about 80,000 distinct CDR3 sequences, over 9% of them singletons. The sample consisted of whole blood. The chain joins TRBV5-1 to TRBJ2-7; D might be TRBD1 (6 bases). This TCR was sampled from an adult who was a healthcare worker with PCR-confirmed SARS-CoV-2 infection or an uninfected control (not recorded which). The CDR3 reads CASRKGVEAGTAYEQYF. CDR3 sequence (DNA): TGCGCCAGCAGGAAGGGGGTTGAGGCGGGCACTGCCTACGAGCAGTACTTC.